Listed below are T cell receptor beta chains from one sample, sequenced in a study of T cells in Graves' hyperthyroidism and ophthalmopathy. A single record per CDR3 protein comes from TCRdb applying MiXCR to the multiplex PCR reads. The table includes 280,000 or so distinct CDR3 sequences, roughly 15% detected once. The sample comprised blood. These receptor sequences come from a woman aged 50 to 60 with Graves' hyperthyroidism that later progressed to Graves' ophthalmopathy. Both conserved end residues are part of each CDR3.

v_call cdr3_aa
TRBV10-1 CASVPGGGAGELFF
TRBV6-6 CASSYFAGNYGYTF
TRBV7-8 CASSLSSSSYNEQFF
TRBV18 CASSLRQVGYTF
TRBV6-1 CASRSRESVYQPQHF
TRBV18 CASSILGTRAGENYGYTF
TRBV3-1 CASSQDPRYNEQFF
TRBV28 CASTSSRREQYF
TRBV12-3/TRBV12-4 CASSLSGRRDTQYF
TRBV3-1 CASSQGQGLEQYF
TRBV28 CATSVTGEGYEQYF
TRBV2 CATHTSSGGVNEQFF
TRBV12-3/TRBV12-4 CASRTVAGAYYNEQFF